The 29 T cell receptor beta chains presented below share a single source sample, sequenced in a study of T cell responses to AZD1222 COVID-19 vaccine. Repertoires were generated with immunoSEQ multiplex PCR, while TCRdb's copy carries only in-frame clones and drops some. The sample consists of about 140,000 clones, 80% to 90% of them appearing once. Sequencing used peripheral blood, obtained on day 0 of AZD1222 vaccination. These receptor sequences come from an adult in good health.

The chain is built from TRBV5-8 and TRBJ1-3; maybe TRBD1 (5 bases). This CDR3 is 15 amino acids long. The V and J ends lost 0 bases and 0 bases respectively, with 7 bases between them. Germline CDR1 and CDR2: SGHTS and YDEGEE. CDR3 nucleotide sequence: TGTGCCAGCAGCTTGGGCGACAGCTCTGGAAACACCATATATTTT. Translation: CASSLGDSSGNTIYF.

The rearrangement joins TRBV5-1 to TRBJ1-2; D is possibly TRBD1 (5 bases). The CDR3 runs to 14 residues. V was pared by 4 bases and J by 5 bases, with 15 bases between. CDR1 is SGHRS, CDR2 YFSETQ, per germline. The CDR3 here is CASSEPSQEYGYTF. DNA of the CDR3: TGCGCCAGCAGCGAACCTTCACAGGAGTATGGCTACACCTTC.

This sequence joins TRBV9 and TRBJ1-2; D possibly corresponds to TRBD1 (6 bases). Germline CDR1 is SGDLS and CDR2 is YYNGEE. The CDR3 runs to 14 residues. Trimming left V 4 bases short and J 2 bases short, with 12 bases between. The CDR3 is CASSPGEGNYGYTF. DNA for the CDR3: TGTGCCAGCAGCCCAGGGGAGGGGAACTATGGCTACACCTTC. The entire variable domain, with the rest obtained from reference TRBV9 and TRBJ1-2, is as follows: DSGVTQTPKHLITATGQRVTLRCSPRSGDLSVYWYQQSLDQGLQFLIQYYNGEERAKGNILERFSAQQFPDLHSELNLSSLELGDSALYFCASSPGEGNYGYTFGSGTRLTVV.

The chain carries TRBV5-5 and TRBJ2-7; no definite D call. With 1 base removed from V and 2 bases from J, the gap between germline ends came to 10 bases. Per germline, CDR1 SGHKS and CDR2 YYEKEE (reference sequence). The CDR3 has 14 residues. CDR3 bases: TGTGCCAGCAGCTTGTATCAGGAGCCCTACGAGCAGTACTTC. Translated, it gives CASSLYQEPYEQYF.

This chain uses TRBV15 with TRBJ1-2, with D possibly TRBD1 on 6 matching bases. CDR3 length equals 15 residues. Looked up from germline, CDR1 is LNHNV and CDR2 is YYDKDF (reference sequence). V lost 0 bases and J lost 4, with 12 bases in between. The DNA of the CDR3 is TGTGCCACCAGCAGAGAACAGGGCCTCTCCTATGGCTACACCTTC. It specifies CATSREQGLSYGYTF.

The chain links TRBV7-9 to TRBJ1-2, with a tentative D call TRBD1 (5 bases). The CDR3 runs 13 residues. V dropped 2 bases and J dropped 8 bases, with 12 bases sitting between them. The V gene's germline CDR1 is SEHNR and CDR2 FQNEAQ (reference sequence). The CDR3 DNA reads as TGTGCCAGCAGCTTATCAGGGTTGGGAGGCTACACCTTC. This translates into CASSLSGLGGYTF. The full variable domain, rest sourced from reference TRBV7-9 and TRBJ1-2, is DTGVSQNPRHKITKRGQNVTFRCDPISEHNRLYWYRQTLGQGPEFLTYFQNEAQLEKSRLLSDRFSAERPKGSFSTLEIQRTEQGDSAMYLCASSLSGLGGYTFGSGTRLTVV.

The chain combines TRBV6-4 with TRBJ1-2, with D possibly being TRBD1 (5 bases). The CDR3 extends over 12 amino acids. CDR1 and CDR2 from the germline V gene are MRHNA and SNTAGT. V was cut by 3 bases and J by 13 bases, with 15 bases left in between. CDR3 sequence: CASSDYRGPVTF. DNA of the CDR3: TGTGCCAGCAGTGATTATCGGGGCCCGGTCACCTTC.

V gene TRBV10-1 combines with J gene TRBJ2-7; TRBD1 matches at 7 bases. The CDR3 has 16 amino acids. Germline CDR1 WNHNN, CDR2 SYGVQD (reference sequence). Germline trimming cut 4 bases from V and 1 base from J; bases unmatched to any gene: 10. CDR3 amino acids: CASSGKQGTTSYEQYF. The CDR3 DNA sequence: TGCGCCAGCAGTGGTAAACAGGGGACGACTTCCTACGAGCAGTACTTC.

The chain uses TRBV9 and TRBJ2-2, with TRBD1 as a possible D gene (6 bases). Germline-derived CDR1 and CDR2 are SGDLS and YYNGEE. The CDR3 is made up of 14 amino acids. Trimming shortened V by 2 bases and J by 1 base, and 6 bases separated the two germline ends. The CDR3 loop is CASSVTGNTGELFF. The CDR3, as DNA: TGTGCCAGCAGCGTGACAGGGAACACCGGGGAGCTGTTTTTT.

For the CDR3, the DNA is TGTGCCAGCAAAGGGATCTATGGCTACACCTTC. This sequence encodes CASKGIYGYTF. J is TRBJ1-2 and V is TRBV2; no firm D call. V lost 7 bases and J lost 4, with 7 bases in between. Per the germline V gene, CDR1 is SNHLY and CDR2 is FYNNEI. The length of the CDR3 is 11 residues.

The J gene is TRBJ1-1, the V gene TRBV6-1; unclear D gene. Trimming pared 2 bases from V and 1 base from J, leaving 14 bases between. Germline V lookup: CDR1 MNHNS, CDR2 SASEGT. The CDR3 sequence is 16 residues long. DNA for the CDR3: TGTGCCAGCAGTGAAACGTATTGGCACGGGAACACTGAAGCTTTCTTT. Amino acids: CASSETYWHGNTEAFF.

The CDR3 loop reads CASSLEGASVTYGYTF. The CDR3 DNA reads as TGTGCCAGCAGCTTAGAGGGGGCTTCTGTTACCTATGGCTACACCTTC. The rearrangement uses TRBV7-2 and TRBJ1-2, with 7 bases lining up with TRBD1. The CDR3 contains 16 residues. The junction had 9 bases not matched to a gene; V was cut back by 1 base and J by 4 bases. Germline lookup yields CDR1 SGHTA and CDR2 FQGNSA.

The chain is built from TRBV16 and TRBJ2-3; TRBD2 agrees at 11 bases. Losses at the gene ends were 2 bases for V and 5 bases for J; bases not matched to a gene: 0. CDR1 and CDR2 (germline): KGHSY, FQNENV. There are 14 residues in the CDR3. The CDR3 DNA is TGTGCCAGCAGCCAAGGGACTAGCGGAGATACGCAGTATTTT. This encodes CASSQGTSGDTQYF. Looking up the rest from reference TRBV16 and TRBJ2-3 gives the full variable domain: GEEVAQTPKHLVRGEGQKAKLYCAPIKGHSYVFWYQQVLKNEFKFLISFQNENVFDETGMPKERFSAKCLPNSPCSLEIQATKLEDSAVYFCASSQGTSGDTQYFGPGTRLTVL.

This sequence joins TRBV18 and TRBJ2-7; 11 bases match TRBD1. The junction had 5 bases not matched to a gene; V was cut back by 3 bases and J by 4 bases. Looked up from germline, CDR1 is KGHSH and CDR2 is LQKENI. The CDR3 totals 15 residues. The CDR3 nucleotides read TGTGCCAGCTCACCGCGGGACAGGGGGACGTACGAGCAGTACTTC. This gives the protein CASSPRDRGTYEQYF.

The chain employs TRBV15 and TRBJ1-1; D possibly corresponds to TRBD1 (5 bases). The length of the CDR3 is 15 residues. Germline CDR1 and CDR2: LNHNV and YYDKDF (reference sequence). Between the trimmed V and J ends, which lost 3 bases and 7 bases, there was a span of 18 bases. CDR3 sequence (DNA): TGTGCCACCAGCAGCCCCGAACAGGTAACAAATGAAGCTTTCTTT. This sequence encodes CATSSPEQVTNEAFF.

The V and J genes are TRBV2 and TRBJ2-1; possible D gene TRBD1, 6 bases. From germline, CDR1 is SNHLY and CDR2 FYNNEI. V was pared by 6 bases and J by 7 bases, with 22 bases between. The CDR3 covers 16 residues. CDR3 sequence (DNA): TGTGCCAGCAGGGAGCAACCCAGGGGCCAAGGGAATGAGCAGTTCTTC. Translation gives CASREQPRGQGNEQFF.

The V call is TRBV10-3, the J call TRBJ2-7, with a tentative D call TRBD2 (6 bases). CDR1 is ENHRY, CDR2 SYGVKD, per germline. Trimming took 0 bases from V and 3 from J, leaving 18 bases between them. The CDR3 consists of 17 residues. As DNA, the CDR3 is TGTGCCATCAGTGAGTCGGAGGGTAGCGGTATCGTCTACGAGCAGTACTTC. As protein: CAISESEGSGIVYEQYF.

The V and J genes are TRBV30 and TRBJ1-3; D gene ambiguous. CDR1 GTSNPN and CDR2 SVGIG come from the germline V gene (reference sequence). The length of the CDR3 is 19 residues. The germline V and J ends were trimmed by 1 base and 5 bases, with 27 bases remaining between them. CDR3 region: CAWSASPLDQPRDRNTIYF. CDR3 bases: TGTGCCTGGAGTGCCTCTCCCCTGGACCAACCCCGAGACCGAAACACCATATATTTT.

The rearrangement links TRBV2 to TRBJ2-7, with 8 positions matching TRBD1. This CDR3 has 13 residues. Germline CDR1 is SNHLY and CDR2 is FYNNEI. V shed 6 bases and J 6 bases; nucleotides not matched to a gene: 7. CDR3 sequence (DNA): TGTGCCAGCAGACAGGGGGAAAAAAGCGAGCAGTACTTC. Translated: CASRQGEKSEQYF.

V is TRBV9 and J is TRBJ1-1; 9 bases fit TRBD1. CDR1 and CDR2 (germline): SGDLS, YYNGEE. The trim removed 6 bases at V and 4 bases at J, leaving 7 bases unmatched. The CDR3 runs 14 residues. In DNA form, the CDR3 reads TGTGCCAGCAACACCGTGACAGGGGGCACTGAAGCTTTCTTT. Translation: CASNTVTGGTEAFF.

The genes are TRBV27 and TRBJ1-1; 7 nucleotides line up with TRBD1. Looked up from germline, CDR1 is MNHEY and CDR2 is SMNVEV (reference sequence). The trim removed 0 bases at V and 11 bases at J, leaving 6 bases unmatched. This CDR3 is 13 amino acids long. The CDR3 loop is CASSLSAGGEAFF. The CDR3 DNA follows: TGTGCCAGCAGTTTATCGGCAGGGGGGGAGGCTTTCTTT.

This chain uses TRBV19 with TRBJ1-5; 7 nucleotides align to TRBD1. The CDR3 covers 15 residues. CDR1 and CDR2 from the germline V gene are LNHDA and SQIVND (reference sequence). Trimming at V came to 3 bases and at J to 4 bases, leaving 6 bases not matched to a gene. CDR3 sequence reads: CASSILQGGNQPQHF. CDR3 nucleotide sequence: TGTGCCAGTAGTATCCTTCAGGGGGGGAATCAGCCCCAGCATTTT.

CDR3 nucleotide sequence: TGTGCCAGCAGCTTCGGACTAGCGTCCGGGGAGCTGTTTTTT. The encoded protein is CASSFGLASGELFF. This sequence joins TRBV11-2 and TRBJ2-2; 9 bases line up with TRBD2. V shed 3 bases and J 6 bases; nucleotides not matched to a gene: 2. This CDR3 comprises 14 residues. The germline V gene has CDR1 SGHAT and CDR2 FQNNGV.

This clone came up once. J is TRBJ1-1 and V is TRBV5-1, with a possible D match to TRBD1 (5 bases). CDR1 and CDR2 from the germline V gene are SGHRS and YFSETQ. This CDR3 spans 19 amino acids. Trimming stripped 2 bases from V and 6 bases from J, with 29 bases between. Written as DNA, the CDR3 is TGCGCCAGCAGCTTAAGGGGTACAGGCGACATATCCCGTGCCCCTGAAGCTTTCTTT. This codes for CASSLRGTGDISRAPEAFF.

The chain links TRBV29-1 to TRBJ2-3, with D possibly TRBD2 on 6 matching bases. Germline V gene data show CDR1 as SQVTM and CDR2 as ANQGSEA. The CDR3 covers 13 residues. V lost 5 bases to trimming and J lost 2 bases, with 11 bases between them. The DNA of the CDR3 is TGCAGCGTTATAGCGGACAACACAGATACGCAGTATTTT. It translates to CSVIADNTDTQYF.

The V and J genes are TRBV28 and TRBJ1-2; D is unresolved. The CDR3 length is 12 residues. Trimming removed 6 bases at V and 8 bases at J, with 13 bases between. Germline values: CDR1 MDHEN, CDR2 SYDVKM. CDR3 nucleotides: TGTGCCAGCAGGTGGGCATCGGCCGGCTACACCTTC. It codes for CASRWASAGYTF.

The rearrangement links TRBV20-1 to TRBJ1-1, with D uncertain. The CDR3 has 12 amino acids. Per germline, CDR1 DFQATT and CDR2 SNEGSKA (reference sequence). Trimming removed 5 bases at V and 6 bases at J, with 13 bases between. CDR3 region: CSAGGLGAEAFF. The CDR3 DNA reads as TGCAGTGCTGGTGGACTTGGGGCTGAAGCTTTCTTT.

This chain uses TRBV6-5 with TRBJ1-1; D is undetermined. V was trimmed by 5 bases and J by 2 bases, leaving 9 bases between them. The V gene's germline CDR1 is MNHEY and CDR2 SVGAGI. This CDR3 has 13 amino acids. CDR3 sequence (DNA): TGTGCCAGCAGTCTGAGCCAAAACACTGAAGCTTTCTTT. It is translated as CASSLSQNTEAFF.

The rearrangement joins TRBV19 to TRBJ1-1, with 7 nucleotides matching TRBD1. There are 14 residues in the CDR3. CDR1 and CDR2 from the germline V gene are LNHDA and SQIVND (reference sequence). V was pared by 9 bases and J by 5 bases, with 12 bases of the junction left unmatched. Here the CDR3 reads CASIETGFGTEAFF. In nucleotides, the CDR3 is TGTGCCAGCATAGAGACAGGGTTCGGAACTGAAGCTTTCTTT.